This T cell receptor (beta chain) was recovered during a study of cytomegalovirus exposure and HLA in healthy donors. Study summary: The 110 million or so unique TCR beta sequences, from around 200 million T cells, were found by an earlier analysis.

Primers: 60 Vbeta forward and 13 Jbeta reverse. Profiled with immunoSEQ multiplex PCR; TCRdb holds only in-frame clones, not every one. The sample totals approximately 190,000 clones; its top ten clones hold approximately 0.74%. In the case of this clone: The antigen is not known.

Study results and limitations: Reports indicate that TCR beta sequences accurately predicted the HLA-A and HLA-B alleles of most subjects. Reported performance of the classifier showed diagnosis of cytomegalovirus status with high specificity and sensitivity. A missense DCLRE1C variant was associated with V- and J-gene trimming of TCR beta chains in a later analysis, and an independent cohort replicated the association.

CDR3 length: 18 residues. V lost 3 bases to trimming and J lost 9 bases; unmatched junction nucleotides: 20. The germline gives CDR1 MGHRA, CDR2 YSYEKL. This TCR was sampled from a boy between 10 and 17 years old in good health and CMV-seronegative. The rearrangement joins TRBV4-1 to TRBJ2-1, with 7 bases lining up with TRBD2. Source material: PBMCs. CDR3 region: CASSQPPRSGPLRSEQFF. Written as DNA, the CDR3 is TGCGCCAGCAGCCAGCCGCCCCGTAGCGGGCCCTTAAGAAGTGAGCAGTTCTTC.